These T cell receptor beta chains were read from a single sample in a study of regulatory T cells in long-lasting Graves disease. MiXCR was run by TCRdb on the multiplex PCR reads, yielding one entry per CDR3 protein. The table lists some 300,000 distinct CDR3 sequences, roughly a fifth of them singletons. Sequencing was performed on peripheral blood mononuclear cells (PBMCs), taken when the disease was refractory, from a patient treated with antithyroid drugs. These receptors were taken from a female donor with Graves disease. Both conserved end residues are part of each CDR3. The order of the fields is J gene, V gene, CDR3 protein.

J gene: TRBJ1-2; V gene: TRBV12-3/TRBV12-4; CDR3 protein: CASSFSGTEINYGYTF
J gene: TRBJ2-5; V gene: TRBV7-2; CDR3 protein: CASSLSGVNQETQYF
J gene: TRBJ2-2; V gene: TRBV12-3/TRBV12-4; CDR3 protein: CASSFLAGAGGELFF
J gene: TRBJ2-5; V gene: TRBV13; CDR3 protein: CASSLDGRQETQYF
J gene: TRBJ1-3; V gene: TRBV11-2; CDR3 protein: CASSPRTAGGLSGNTIYF
J gene: TRBJ2-7; V gene: TRBV27; CDR3 protein: CATAGYRTSYEQYF
J gene: TRBJ1-5; V gene: TRBV4-1; CDR3 protein: CASSQGSGLNQPQHF
J gene: TRBJ2-7; V gene: TRBV10-3; CDR3 protein: CAITDRGYEQYF
J gene: TRBJ2-2; V gene: TRBV7-3; CDR3 protein: CASSLMSTSGNTGELFF
J gene: TRBJ2-5; V gene: TRBV6-1; CDR3 protein: CASSLPRQLQETQYF
J gene: TRBJ1-2; V gene: TRBV12-3/TRBV12-4; CDR3 protein: CASRPGGGRYGYTF
J gene: TRBJ2-1; V gene: TRBV5-5; CDR3 protein: CASTPRPTIEEQFF
J gene: TRBJ1-4; V gene: TRBV20-1; CDR3 protein: CSATGGLSEKLFF
J gene: TRBJ1-2; V gene: TRBV4-3; CDR3 protein: CASSLYKPGQTNGYTF
J gene: TRBJ2-7; V gene: TRBV13; CDR3 protein: CASSLEADSYEQYF
J gene: TRBJ1-6; V gene: TRBV10-3; CDR3 protein: CAIMAGLNSPLHF
J gene: TRBJ2-5; V gene: TRBV27; CDR3 protein: CASSLTSGKETQYF
J gene: TRBJ2-7; V gene: TRBV11-2; CDR3 protein: CASSLAFLSYEQYF
J gene: TRBJ2-3; V gene: TRBV7-9; CDR3 protein: CASSYTDTQYF
J gene: TRBJ1-6; V gene: TRBV10-3; CDR3 protein: CAISGQGAGNNSPLHF
J gene: TRBJ2-7; V gene: TRBV27; CDR3 protein: CASSLGGTVRYEQYF
J gene: TRBJ2-7; V gene: TRBV7-2; CDR3 protein: CASSLGADEQYF
J gene: TRBJ2-3; V gene: TRBV20-1; CDR3 protein: CSASPQGRLAGVGDTQYF
J gene: TRBJ2-5; V gene: TRBV27; CDR3 protein: CASREYSRPGGGQYF
J gene: TRBJ1-4; V gene: TRBV28; CDR3 protein: CASSSGTAFATNEKLFF
J gene: TRBJ2-7; V gene: TRBV28; CDR3 protein: CASRNKGTGYYEQYF
J gene: TRBJ2-3; V gene: TRBV5-1; CDR3 protein: CASSPRTGGGTDTQYF
J gene: TRBJ2-3; V gene: TRBV7-9; CDR3 protein: CASSFGDLPDTQYF
J gene: TRBJ1-2; V gene: TRBV5-5; CDR3 protein: CASSLGLPAHGYTF
J gene: TRBJ1-1; V gene: TRBV27; CDR3 protein: CASSLSGREAFF
J gene: TRBJ2-7; V gene: TRBV5-1; CDR3 protein: CASRDGSSYEQYF
J gene: TRBJ2-4; V gene: TRBV7-2; CDR3 protein: CASSSQTGAKNIQYF
J gene: TRBJ1-1; V gene: TRBV20-1; CDR3 protein: CSARGQRNMNTEAFF
J gene: TRBJ2-7; V gene: TRBV12-3/TRBV12-4; CDR3 protein: CASSKMGLDHGQYF
J gene: TRBJ1-4; V gene: TRBV27; CDR3 protein: CASSTEGSGEKLFF
J gene: TRBJ2-1; V gene: TRBV29-1; CDR3 protein: CSVGLAGFNEQFF
J gene: TRBJ2-5; V gene: TRBV12-3/TRBV12-4; CDR3 protein: CASSPAGGGTETQYF
J gene: TRBJ2-7; V gene: TRBV28; CDR3 protein: CASSPSGTGSVEQYF
J gene: TRBJ2-7; V gene: TRBV5-6; CDR3 protein: CASSFWAPRTSGHRKDYEQYF
J gene: TRBJ2-1; V gene: TRBV24-1; CDR3 protein: CATSQLGPGYNEQFF
J gene: TRBJ2-7; V gene: TRBV28; CDR3 protein: CASSRETYEQYF